These 22 T cell receptor beta chains were sequenced from one sample in a study of metastatic and nonmetastatic thyroid tumors. There were no patients who had received any treatment before thyroid surgery. MiXCR was used by TCRdb to re-call the PCR reads. The table records about 24,000 clones, roughly a quarter of them present only once. The sequenced material came from tumor tissue. The receptors shown here come from a male donor with papillary thyroid cancer or a benign thyroid nodule (not recorded which). Some clones in this sample may be carry-over from other donors' samples.

Points on this clone: A junction boundary mismatches the germline segment, possibly from a read error. The chain recombines TRBV4-3 with TRBJ2-3, with D possibly matching TRBD2 (6 bases). The germline V gene has CDR1 LGHNA and CDR2 YSLEER. The CDR3 is 16 residues long. CDR3 nucleotides: TGCTCCAGCACGTCCGAATATGGCGGAGGGGTAGATACGCAGTATTTT. Protein product: CSSTSEYGGGVDTQYF.

The J gene is TRBJ2-4, the V gene TRBV29-1, with no clear D. The CDR3 sequence is 15 residues long. V lost 2 bases and J lost 6, with 17 bases in between. Germline-derived CDR1 and CDR2 are SQVTM and ANQGSEA. The CDR3 protein is CSVEFSTFNLNIQYF. The DNA for the CDR3 is TGCAGCGTTGAATTTTCTACCTTCAATTTAAACATTCAGTACTTC. Full variable domain (remainder filled in from reference TRBV29-1 and TRBJ2-4): SAVISQKPSRDICQRGTSLTIQCQVDSQVTMMFWYRQQPGQSLTLIATANQGSEATYESGFVIDKFPISRPNLTFSTLTVSNMSPEDSSIYLCSVEFSTFNLNIQYFGAGTRLSVL.

This clone was seen ten or more times. The chain is built from TRBV28 and TRBJ2-1, with a tentative D call TRBD1 (6 bases). From germline, CDR1 is MDHEN and CDR2 SYDVKM. V was trimmed by 7 bases and J by 8 bases, leaving 9 bases between them. CDR3 size: 11 residues. In DNA, the CDR3 is TGTGCCAGCACCGAGGGGGATGAGCAGTTCTTC. Translation gives CASTEGDEQFF.

At least ten counts were recorded for this clone. The rearrangement joins TRBV19 to TRBJ2-7; TRBD1 agrees at 8 bases. Germline loops: CDR1 LNHDA, CDR2 SQIVND (reference sequence). The trim removed 5 bases at V and 0 bases at J, leaving 6 bases unmatched. There are 15 residues in the CDR3. In DNA, the CDR3 is TGTGCCAGTAGTCCCCGACAGGGGAGCTCCTACGAGCAGTACTTC. It specifies CASSPRQGSSYEQYF. The complete variable domain, with remaining parts taken from reference TRBV19 and TRBJ2-7, reads DGGITQSPKYLFRKEGQNVTLSCEQNLNHDAMYWYRQDPGQGLRLIYYSQIVNDFQKGDIAEGYSVSREKKESFPLTVTSAQKNPTAFYLCASSPRQGSSYEQYFGPGTRLTVT.

A single count supports this clone. The chain links TRBV4-1 to TRBJ2-1; D remains ambiguous. Deletions cut 0 bases from V and 8 bases from J, with 11 bases between. This CDR3 is 14 amino acids long. Germline V gene sequence: CDR1 MGHRA, CDR2 YSYEKL. DNA for the CDR3: TGCGCCAGCAGCCAAGATCGTGGTACGGATGAGCAGTTCTTC. It yields the protein CASSQDRGTDEQFF.

This clone is medium-sized in the sample. The chain has TRBV20-1 and TRBJ2-1, with TRBD2 identical over 11 bases. V gave up 6 bases and J gave up 3 bases; unmatched junction bases: 4. Germline V gives CDR1 DFQATT, CDR2 SNEGSKA (reference sequence). The CDR3 spans 14 residues. CDR3 in DNA: TGCAGTGCGAAACTAGCGGGAGACTACAATGAGCAGTTCTTC. This encodes CSAKLAGDYNEQFF.

This clone was recorded many times. This chain uses TRBV28 with TRBJ2-7; no definite D call. Trimming pared 3 bases from V and 5 bases from J, leaving 11 bases between. This CDR3 region has 13 residues. The germline CDR1 and CDR2 sequences are MDHEN and SYDVKM. In DNA form, the CDR3 reads TGTGCCAGCAGTTTGGCATCCTCAAACGAGCAGTACTTC. Residues: CASSLASSNEQYF.

This clone was seen repeatedly, ten times or more. The chain couples TRBV12-3 or TRBV12-4 to TRBJ2-5; a possible D gene is TRBD1 (5 bases). The CDR3 is 14 amino acids. Trimming cost V 5 bases and J 1 base, with 11 bases left between them. The DNA of the CDR3 is TGTGCCAGCAGTCCAACAGGACGCCAAGAGACCCAGTACTTC. As protein: CASSPTGRQETQYF.

The genes are TRBV11-2 and TRBJ1-1; D is undetermined. This CDR3 has 15 residues. The germline gives CDR1 SGHAT, CDR2 FQNNGV. V lost 5 bases, J lost 0 bases, and 13 bases lay in between. CDR3 coding DNA: TGTGCCAGCAGCCTTAGTGAGGGTATGAACACTGAAGCTTTCTTT. This sequence encodes CASSLSEGMNTEAFF.

This clone was seen once. The germline gene is not matched at one end of the junction; a read error may be the cause. The rearrangement uses TRBV6-5 and TRBJ1-2, with D hard to call. The V gene's germline CDR1 is MNHEY and CDR2 SVGAGI. The CDR3 sequence is 15 residues long. The CDR3 DNA sequence: TGTGCCAGCAGTTCCCCCCACCGGAAGTACGATGGCTACTGCTTC. Protein: CASSSPHRKYDGYCF.

This clone was seen ten or more times. Other DNA sequences from this sample encode an identical CDR3 as well. V and J are TRBV9 and TRBJ2-1, with D unresolved. The CDR3 length is 13 residues. V dropped 0 bases and J dropped 6 bases, with 7 bases sitting between them. CDR1 and CDR2 (germline): SGDLS, YYNGEE. The CDR3 region is CASSVEGLNEQFF. In DNA form, the CDR3 reads TGTGCCAGCAGCGTAGAGGGCCTCAATGAGCAGTTCTTC.

This clone was seen repeatedly, ten times or more. A much larger clone lies a single base off, so this may be a read error. The V and J genes are TRBV20-1 and TRBJ1-1; no reliable D call. Germline CDR1 is DFQATT and CDR2 is SNEGSKA (reference sequence). This CDR3 spans 13 amino acids. Here the CDR3 DNA reads TGCAGGGCCCCCTCTCCAGCGGGGACTGAAGCTTTCTTT. Its translation: CRAPSPAGTEAFF.

The CDR3 spells CASMIGSYEQYF. CDR3 DNA: TGTGCCAGCATGATCGGCTCCTACGAGCAGTACTTC. The chain has TRBV28 and TRBJ2-7; D call uncertain. The CDR3 covers 12 residues. Germline V gene data show CDR1 as MDHEN and CDR2 as SYDVKM. Deletions cut 7 bases from V and 0 bases from J, with 7 bases between.

This clone was observed at least ten times. This chain links TRBV7-9 with TRBJ2-7; TRBD1 might be the D (5 bases). The length of the CDR3 is 15 residues. The germline V and J ends were trimmed by 5 bases and 3 bases, with 17 bases remaining between them. Germline V CDR1 and CDR2: SEHNR, FQNEAQ (reference sequence). The CDR3 DNA sequence: TGTGCCAGCAGCGGCCTAAACCAAGGGGACTACGAGCAGTACTTC. It translates to CASSGLNQGDYEQYF.

On this clone: The junction differs from germline at one of its ends, possibly a read error. This chain joins TRBV20-1 and TRBJ2-7; D remains unclear. CDR3 length: 13 amino acids. Per germline, CDR1 DFQATT and CDR2 SNEGSKA (reference sequence). The CDR3 region has the DNA TGCAGTGCTATTGAAGGTGGAGCCTACGAGCAGTCCTTC. Its protein product is CSAIEGGAYEQSF.

This clone was seen repeatedly, ten times or more. The chain employs TRBV19 and TRBJ1-2; D uncertain. Trimming removed 3 bases at V and 7 bases at J, with 12 bases between. The CDR3 spans 13 residues. Germline CDR1 and CDR2: LNHDA and SQIVND (reference sequence). The CDR3 loop is CASSIGHKVGYTF. CDR3 DNA sequence: TGTGCCAGTAGTATCGGGCATAAGGTTGGCTACACCTTC.

The rearrangement links TRBV5-1 to TRBJ2-7; 8 positions match TRBD1. With 0 bases clipped from V and 3 bases from J, the junction kept 17 bases outside the gene matches. Germline V gene lookup returns CDR1 SGHRS and CDR2 YFSETQ. The CDR3 covers 19 residues. The CDR3 region has the DNA TGCGCCAGCAGCTTGGAAAGCTCAGGACAGGGCTTCTTTATCTACGAGCAGTACTTC. This sequence encodes CASSLESSGQGFFIYEQYF. Supplemented by reference TRBV5-1 and TRBJ2-7, the full variable domain reads KAGVTQTPRYLIKTRGQQVTLSCSPISGHRSVSWYQQTPGQGLQFLFEYFSETQRNKGNFPGRFSGRQFSNSRSEMNVSTLELGDSALYLCASSLESSGQGFFIYEQYFGPGTRLTVT.

About this clone itself: At one end the junction does not follow the germline gene, possibly because of a read error. The chain has TRBV6-1 and TRBJ2-7, with TRBD1 as a possible D gene (5 bases). The CDR3 totals 15 residues. Germline CDR1 MNHNS, CDR2 SASEGT. The CDR3 nucleotides read TGTGCCATCAGTTCCAGGGCCTCCGAATCCTACGAGCAGTACTTC. It is translated as CAISSRASESYEQYF.

This clone rates as medium-sized. This chain connects TRBV24-1 to TRBJ2-2; possibly TRBD2 for D (6 bases). Trimming stripped 5 bases from V and 4 bases from J, with 13 bases between. Germline CDR1 is KGHDR and CDR2 is SFDVKD. The CDR3 contains 15 residues. The DNA of the CDR3 is TGTGCCACCAGTGTAGAGGGCGGGATCACCGGGGAGCTGTTTTTT. Its protein product is CATSVEGGITGELFF.

This clone showed up just a few times. A much larger clonotype is one base distant, so this may be a read error. The chain recombines TRBV11-2 with TRBJ2-3; possible D gene TRBD1, 6 bases. The CDR3 has 13 amino acids. From germline, CDR1 is SGHAT and CDR2 FQNNGV. The CDR3 region is CASSLRRTVTQYF. The CDR3 DNA reads as TGTGCCAGCAGCTTAAGGAGGACAGTTACGCAGTATTTT.

Many counts were recorded for this clone. The chain employs TRBV6-1 and TRBJ2-2, with 7 bases matching TRBD2. The junction had 8 bases not matched to a gene; V was cut back by 7 bases and J by 0 bases. This CDR3 has 16 amino acids. The V gene's germline CDR1 is MNHNS and CDR2 SASEGT. DNA of the CDR3: TGTGCCAGCAAGGGAAGCGGGAAGACGAACACCGGGGAGCTGTTTTTT. This codes for CASKGSGKTNTGELFF.

This clone was found many times. Just one base apart from a much larger clone, this may be a read error. The sample contains more than one DNA sequence encoding this CDR3. The chain couples TRBV19 to TRBJ2-1; D might be TRBD2 (6 bases). The CDR3 sequence is 14 residues long. CDR1 is LNHDA, CDR2 SQIVND, per germline (reference sequence). CDR3 loop: CASLDLRGYNEQFF. In DNA, the CDR3 is TGCGCCAGTCTGGACTTGCGGGGTTACAATGAGCAGTTCTTC. The complete variable domain, with remaining parts taken from reference TRBV19 and TRBJ2-1, reads DGGITQSPKYLFRKEGQNVTLSCEQNLNHDAMYWYRQDPGQGLRLIYYSQIVNDFQKGDIAEGYSVSREKKESFPLTVTSAQKNPTAFYLCASLDLRGYNEQFFGPGTRLTVL.